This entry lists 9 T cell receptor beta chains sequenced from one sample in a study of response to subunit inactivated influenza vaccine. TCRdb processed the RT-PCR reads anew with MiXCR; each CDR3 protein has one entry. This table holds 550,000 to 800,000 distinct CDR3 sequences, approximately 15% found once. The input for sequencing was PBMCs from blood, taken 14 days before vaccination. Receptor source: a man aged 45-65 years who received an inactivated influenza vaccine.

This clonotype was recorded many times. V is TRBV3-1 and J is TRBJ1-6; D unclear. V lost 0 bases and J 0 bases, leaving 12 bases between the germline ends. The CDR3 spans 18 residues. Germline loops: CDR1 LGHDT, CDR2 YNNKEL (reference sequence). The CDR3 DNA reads TGTGCCAGCAGCCAAGAAGGCAGGCGGAGCTCCTATAATTCACCCCTCCACTTT. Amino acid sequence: CASSQEGRRSSYNSPLHF. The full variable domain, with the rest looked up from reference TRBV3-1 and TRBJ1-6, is DTAVSQTPKYLVTQMGNDKSIKCEQNLGHDTMYWYKQDSKKFLKIMFSYNNKELIINETVPNRFSPKSPDKAHLNLHINSLELGDSAVYFCASSQEGRRSSYNSPLHFGNGTRLTVT.

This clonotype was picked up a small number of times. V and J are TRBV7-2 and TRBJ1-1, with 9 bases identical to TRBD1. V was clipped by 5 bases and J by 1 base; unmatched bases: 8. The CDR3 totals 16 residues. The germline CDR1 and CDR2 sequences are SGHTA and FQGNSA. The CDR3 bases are TGTGCCAGCAGCCCCGCAGGGACAGGGCGGAACACTGAAGCTTTCTTT. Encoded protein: CASSPAGTGRNTEAFF. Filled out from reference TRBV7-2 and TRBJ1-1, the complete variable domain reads GAGVSQSPSNKVTEKGKDVELRCDPISGHTALYWYRQSLGQGLEFLIYFQGNSAPDKSGLPSDRFSAERTGGSVSTLTIQRTQQEDSAVYLCASSPAGTGRNTEAFFGQGTRLTVV.

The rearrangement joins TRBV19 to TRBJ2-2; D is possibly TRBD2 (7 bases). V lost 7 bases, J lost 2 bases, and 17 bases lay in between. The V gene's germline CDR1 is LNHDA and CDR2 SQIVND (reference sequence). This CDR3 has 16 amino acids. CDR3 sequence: CASTTRGGRNTGELFF. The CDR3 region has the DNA TGTGCCAGTACCACACGCGGGGGCCGAAACACCGGGGAGCTGTTTTTT.

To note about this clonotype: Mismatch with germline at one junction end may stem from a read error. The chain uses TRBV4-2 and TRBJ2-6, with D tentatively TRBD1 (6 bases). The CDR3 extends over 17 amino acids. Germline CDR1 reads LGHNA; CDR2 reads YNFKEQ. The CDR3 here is CASSQDYAGAGANVLNF. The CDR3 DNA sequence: TGTGCCAGCAGCCAAGATTATGCAGGGGCTGGGGCCAACGTCCTGAATTTC.

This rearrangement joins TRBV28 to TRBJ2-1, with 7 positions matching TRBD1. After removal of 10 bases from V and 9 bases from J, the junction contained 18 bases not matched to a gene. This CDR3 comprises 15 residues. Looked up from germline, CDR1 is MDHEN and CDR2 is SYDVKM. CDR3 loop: CATEPNRQGRSEQFF. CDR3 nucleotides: TGTGCCACCGAGCCGAACCGACAGGGAAGGAGTGAGCAGTTCTTC. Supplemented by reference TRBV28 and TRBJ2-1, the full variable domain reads DVKVTQSSRYLVKRTGEKVFLECVQDMDHENMFWYRQDPGLGLRLIYFSYDVKMKEKGDIPEGYSVSREKKERFSLILESASTNQTSMYLCATEPNRQGRSEQFFGPGTRLTVL.

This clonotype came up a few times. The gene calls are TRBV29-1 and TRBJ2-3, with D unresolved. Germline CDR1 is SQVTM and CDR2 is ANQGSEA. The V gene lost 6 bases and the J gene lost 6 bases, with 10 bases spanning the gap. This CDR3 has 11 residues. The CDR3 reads CSVINPDTQYF. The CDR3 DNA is TGCAGCGTGATAAATCCCGATACGCAGTATTTT.

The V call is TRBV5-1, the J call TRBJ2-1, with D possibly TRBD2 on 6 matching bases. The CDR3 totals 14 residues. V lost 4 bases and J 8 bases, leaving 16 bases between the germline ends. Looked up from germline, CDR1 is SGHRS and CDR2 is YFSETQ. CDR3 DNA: TGCGCCAGCAGCCGGGGGTCTAATGTCTATGAGCAGTTCTTC. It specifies CASSRGSNVYEQFF.

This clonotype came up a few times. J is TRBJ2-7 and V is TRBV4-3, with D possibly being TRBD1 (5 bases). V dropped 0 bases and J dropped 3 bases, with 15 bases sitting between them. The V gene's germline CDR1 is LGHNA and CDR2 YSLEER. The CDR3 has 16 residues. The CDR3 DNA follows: TGCGCCAGCAGCCAAGATCAGGTCCAGGGCTTCTACGAGCAGTACTTC. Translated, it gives CASSQDQVQGFYEQYF.

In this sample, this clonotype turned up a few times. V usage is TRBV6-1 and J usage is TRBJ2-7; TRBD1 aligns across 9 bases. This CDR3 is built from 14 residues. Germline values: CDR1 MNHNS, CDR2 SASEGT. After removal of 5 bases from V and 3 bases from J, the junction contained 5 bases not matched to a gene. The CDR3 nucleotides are TGTGCCAGCAGTCAGGGGACAGGGTTCTACGAGCAGTACTTC. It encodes CASSQGTGFYEQYF.